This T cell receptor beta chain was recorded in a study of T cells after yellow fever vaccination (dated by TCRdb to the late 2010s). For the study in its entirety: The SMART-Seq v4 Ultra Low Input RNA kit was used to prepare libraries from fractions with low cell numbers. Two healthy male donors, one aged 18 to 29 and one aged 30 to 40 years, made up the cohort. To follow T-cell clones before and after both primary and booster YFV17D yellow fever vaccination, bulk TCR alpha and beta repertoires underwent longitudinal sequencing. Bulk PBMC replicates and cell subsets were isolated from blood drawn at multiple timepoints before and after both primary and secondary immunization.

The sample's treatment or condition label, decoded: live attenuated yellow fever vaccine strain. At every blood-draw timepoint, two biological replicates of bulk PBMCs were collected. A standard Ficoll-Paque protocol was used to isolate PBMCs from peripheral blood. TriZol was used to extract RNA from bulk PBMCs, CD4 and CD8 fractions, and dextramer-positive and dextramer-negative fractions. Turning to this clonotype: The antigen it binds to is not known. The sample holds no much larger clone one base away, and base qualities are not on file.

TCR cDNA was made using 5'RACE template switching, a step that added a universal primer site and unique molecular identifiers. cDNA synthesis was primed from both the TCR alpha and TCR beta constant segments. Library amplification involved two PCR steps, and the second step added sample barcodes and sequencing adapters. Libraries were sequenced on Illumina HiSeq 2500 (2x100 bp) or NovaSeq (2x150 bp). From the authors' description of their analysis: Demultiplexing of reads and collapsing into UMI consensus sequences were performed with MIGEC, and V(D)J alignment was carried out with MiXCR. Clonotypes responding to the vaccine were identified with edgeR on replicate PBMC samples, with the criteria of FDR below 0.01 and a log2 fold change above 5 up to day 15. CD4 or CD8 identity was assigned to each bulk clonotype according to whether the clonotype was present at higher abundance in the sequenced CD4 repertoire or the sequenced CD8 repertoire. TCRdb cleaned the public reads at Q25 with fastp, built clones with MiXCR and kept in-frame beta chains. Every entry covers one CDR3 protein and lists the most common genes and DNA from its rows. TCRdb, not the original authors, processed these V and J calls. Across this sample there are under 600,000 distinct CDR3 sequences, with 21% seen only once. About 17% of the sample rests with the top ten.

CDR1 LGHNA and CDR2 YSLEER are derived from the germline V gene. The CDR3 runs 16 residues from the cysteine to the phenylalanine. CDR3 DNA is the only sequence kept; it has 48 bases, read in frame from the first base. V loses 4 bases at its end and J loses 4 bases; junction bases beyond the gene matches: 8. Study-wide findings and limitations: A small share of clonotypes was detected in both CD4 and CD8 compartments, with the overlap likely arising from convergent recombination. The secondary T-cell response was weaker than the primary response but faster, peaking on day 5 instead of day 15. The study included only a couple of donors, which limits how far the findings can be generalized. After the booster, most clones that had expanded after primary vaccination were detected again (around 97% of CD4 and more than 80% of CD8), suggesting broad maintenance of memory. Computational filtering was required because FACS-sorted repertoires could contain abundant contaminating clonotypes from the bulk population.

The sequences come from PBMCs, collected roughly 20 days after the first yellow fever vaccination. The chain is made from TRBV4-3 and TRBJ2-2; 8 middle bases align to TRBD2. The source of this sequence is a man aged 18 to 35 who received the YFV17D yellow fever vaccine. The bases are TGCGCCAGCAGCCCGGCTTCGGGAGGGCCCACCGGGGAGCTGTTTTTT. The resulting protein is CASSPASGGPTGELFF.